Listed below are T cell receptor beta chains from one sample, sequenced in a study of shared clonotypes between healthy human individuals. The protocol was immunoSEQ multiplex PCR, while the TCRdb copy is restricted to in-frame clones and leaves out a portion. The sample lists about 590,000 clones; over 95% were seen once. Specimen: naive CD8+ T cells sorted from blood. These receptors all stem from a woman in her twenties or thirties in good health. CDR3s include the opening cysteine and the closing phenylalanine or tryptophan. The D gene is left open where the match is weak. A row's size may be missing; if present it is once, few, many or a size class.

J: TRBJ2-5; V: TRBV16; size: NA; D: NA; DNA: TGTGCCAGCAGCCAATACAGGGAGGAGACCCAGTACTTC; CDR3: CASSQYREETQYF
J: TRBJ1-4; V: TRBV27; size: NA; D: TRBD1; DNA: TGTGCCAGCAGTTCAGAATACAGGGGCGCGGGTGAAAAACTGTTTTTT; CDR3: CASSSEYRGAGEKLFF
J: TRBJ2-7; V: TRBV29-1; size: NA; D: TRBD1; DNA: TGCAGCGCCCAAGACAGGGGACCCTACGAGCAGTACTTC; CDR3: CSAQDRGPYEQYF
J: TRBJ2-7; V: TRBV19; size: NA; D: NA; DNA: TGTGCCAGTAGTATAGACGGAGACGAGCAGTACTTC; CDR3: CASSIDGDEQYF
J: TRBJ2-7; V: TRBV6-1; size: NA; D: NA; DNA: TGTGCCAGCATTGGAGGGAGGCCCTACGAGCAGTACTTC; CDR3: CASIGGRPYEQYF
J: TRBJ2-3; V: TRBV5-1; size: NA; D: NA; DNA: TGCGCCAGCAGCTTGGAGGGCAGTCCCAGGGATACGCAGTATTTT; CDR3: CASSLEGSPRDTQYF
J: TRBJ2-1; V: TRBV19; size: NA; D: TRBD1; DNA: TGTGCCAGTAGTATGATGGGACAGGGGGCGGTCAATGAGCAGTTCTTC; CDR3: CASSMMGQGAVNEQFF
J: TRBJ2-3; V: TRBV7-3; size: NA; D: TRBD2; DNA: TGTGCCAGCAGCTTTAGCGGGAGCGCCCAAGATACGCAGTATTTT; CDR3: CASSFSGSAQDTQYF
J: TRBJ2-7; V: TRBV6-5; size: NA; D: NA; DNA: TGTGCCAGCAGCCCGGGCCTGGACGAGCAGTACTTC; CDR3: CASSPGLDEQYF
J: TRBJ1-2; V: TRBV6-6; size: NA; D: TRBD1; DNA: TGTGCCAGCAGCTATCTGGACAGGGATGGCTACACCTTC; CDR3: CASSYLDRDGYTF
J: TRBJ2-3; V: TRBV28; size: NA; D: NA; DNA: TGTGCCAGCAGTTTTGGTTCAGATACGCAGTATTTT; CDR3: CASSFGSDTQYF
J: TRBJ2-5; V: TRBV5-1; size: NA; D: NA; DNA: TGCGCCAGCAGCCTAGTGGGGGGACGTTTCCAAGAGACCCAGTACTTC; CDR3: CASSLVGGRFQETQYF
J: TRBJ2-3; V: TRBV27; size: once; D: NA; DNA: TGTGCCAGCAGTTTACTCTCAGATGGAGATACGCAGTATTTT; CDR3: CASSLLSDGDTQYF
J: TRBJ1-5; V: TRBV4-1; size: NA; D: TRBD1; DNA: TGCGCCAGCAGCCAACGGGACAGGGGGTCCCAGCCCCAGCATTTT; CDR3: CASSQRDRGSQPQHF
J: TRBJ2-1; V: TRBV7-9; size: once; D: NA; DNA: TGTGCCAGCAGCCCGCTCCTCCGGGACTGGACTTACAATGAGCAGTTCTTC; CDR3: CASSPLLRDWTYNEQFF
J: TRBJ2-7; V: TRBV28; size: NA; D: NA; DNA: TGTGCCAGCAGTTCCAACTTACGGGGGGCACTGGTGGGATACGAGCAGTACTTC; CDR3: CASSSNLRGALVGYEQYF
J: TRBJ2-3; V: TRBV9; size: NA; D: TRBD2; DNA: TGTGCCAGCAGCGTAGCCCCCCCACTAGCGGAGGATGCAGATACGCAGTATTTT; CDR3: CASSVAPPLAEDADTQYF
J: TRBJ2-3; V: TRBV5-4; size: NA; D: TRBD2; DNA: TGTGCCAGCAGCTTGTTCCTAGCGGGGCCCACAGATACGCAGTATTTT; CDR3: CASSLFLAGPTDTQYF
J: TRBJ2-1; V: TRBV29-1; size: NA; D: TRBD2; DNA: TGCAGCGTTGTTCGGGAGGCCGGGGTCGGGCAGTTCTTC; CDR3: CSVVREAGVGQFF
J: TRBJ2-2; V: TRBV23-1; size: NA; D: NA; DNA: TGCGCCAGCACCGCGGAAATAATATCACCGCTGAACACCGGGGAGCTGTTTTTT; CDR3: CASTAEIISPLNTGELFF
J: TRBJ2-3; V: TRBV28; size: NA; D: TRBD2; DNA: TGTGCCAGCAGTTTTGAGACTAGCGGGAGTTGGACAGATACGCAGTATTTT; CDR3: CASSFETSGSWTDTQYF
J: TRBJ1-3; V: TRBV10-1; size: once; D: NA; DNA: TGCGCCAGCAGCGGGACTGTTGGAGACACCATATATTTT; CDR3: CASSGTVGDTIYF
J: TRBJ2-7; V: TRBV2; size: NA; D: TRBD1; DNA: TGTGCCAGCAGGGCGGGGACAGGGTCCTACGAGCAGTACTTC; CDR3: CASRAGTGSYEQYF
J: TRBJ2-7; V: TRBV7-8; size: NA; D: TRBD1; DNA: TGTGCCAGCAGCCCTCCCGGGAGGACAGGGGGCTACGAGCAGTACTTC; CDR3: CASSPPGRTGGYEQYF
J: TRBJ2-1; V: TRBV7-9; size: NA; D: NA; DNA: TGTGCCAGCAGCCCCCCGGGAGTCTCCTACAATGAGCAGTTCTTC; CDR3: CASSPPGVSYNEQFF
J: TRBJ2-7; V: TRBV6-1; size: NA; D: NA; DNA: TGTGCCAGCAGTGTAAAGGACCGAGCCTACGAGCAGTACTTC; CDR3: CASSVKDRAYEQYF
J: TRBJ2-5; V: TRBV27; size: NA; D: TRBD2; DNA: TGTGCCAGCAGTTTATCGAGCCTAGCGGGTTTAGACCAAGAGACCCAGTACTTC; CDR3: CASSLSSLAGLDQETQYF
J: TRBJ1-2; V: TRBV7-2; size: NA; D: NA; DNA: TGTGCCAGCAGCTTAGCGATTTATAATAGACAGCCAGGGGAGCCGGGGAACTATGGCTACACCTTC; CDR3: CASSLAIYNRQPGEPGNYGYTF
J: TRBJ2-5; V: TRBV28; size: NA; D: TRBD2; DNA: TGTGCCAGCAGTGGACTAGCGGACCCAGGGGGAGAGACCCAGTACTTC; CDR3: CASSGLADPGGETQYF
J: TRBJ1-1; V: TRBV13; size: NA; D: TRBD1; DNA: TGTGCCAGCAGCTTGCTGGGACAGGGTCCTGAAGCTTTCTTT; CDR3: CASSLLGQGPEAFF